This TCR beta chain emerged from a study of cytomegalovirus exposure and HLA in healthy donors. About the research overall: A previous analysis identified 95 million to 120 million unique TCR beta sequences derived from approximately 190 million T cells. Broader study findings: CMV antigen specificity of three CMV-associated chains was confirmed in vitro. V- and J-gene trimming in TCR beta was tied to a missense DCLRE1C variant by an analysis performed later. A later analysis associated 16,951 TCR beta sequences with HLA alleles at a 0.05 false discovery rate.

This CDR3 has 13 residues. The V and J ends lost 0 bases and 6 bases respectively, with 11 bases between them. Germline V gene data show CDR1 as SQVTM and CDR2 as ANQGSEA. A multiplex PCR was run with 60 Vbeta primers and 13 Jbeta primers. Repertoires were generated with immunoSEQ multiplex PCR, while TCRdb's copy carries only in-frame clones and drops some. The sample has some 150,000 clones, about four fifths seen once. In the case of this clone: Its cognate antigen is unknown.

The chain has TRBV29-1 and TRBJ2-5; tentative D call: TRBD1 (5 bases). The sample taken for sequencing was PBMCs. The receptor was isolated from a man aged 18 to 30 in good health and CMV-seronegative. CDR3 sequence reads: CSVEDLGPKTQYF. DNA for the CDR3: TGCAGCGTTGAAGATTTGGGGCCGAAGACCCAGTACTTC.